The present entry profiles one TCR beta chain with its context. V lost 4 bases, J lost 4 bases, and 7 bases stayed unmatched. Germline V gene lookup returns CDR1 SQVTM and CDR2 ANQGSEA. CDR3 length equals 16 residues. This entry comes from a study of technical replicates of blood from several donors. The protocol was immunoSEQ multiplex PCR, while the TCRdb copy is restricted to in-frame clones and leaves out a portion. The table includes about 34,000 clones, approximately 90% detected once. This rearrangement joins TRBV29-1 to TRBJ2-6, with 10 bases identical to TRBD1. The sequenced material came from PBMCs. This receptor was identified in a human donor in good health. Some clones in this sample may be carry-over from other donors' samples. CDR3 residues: CSVGGQGLYGANVLTF. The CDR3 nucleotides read TGCAGCGTTGGGGGACAGGGGCTTTACGGGGCCAACGTCCTGACTTTC.